This T cell receptor (beta chain) was identified during a study of blood T cell repertoires in COVID-19. In the study overall: Samples of COVID-19 (acute and convalescent) were obtained from the United States, Italy and Spain. Sample material is recorded as cDNA or gDNA derived from T cells, B-cell-depleted T cells, or PBMCs.

In the original processing: Scientists estimated how many nucleated cells there were by amplifying reference gene primers. Assay used: immunoSEQ multiplex PCR; TCRdb lists only in-frame clones, some missing. V, J and clone size are taken as reported in that table, and D and trimming were inferred from the DNA itself. Among 100,000 to 120,000 clones listed, roughly 91% were seen once. V lost 6 bases and J lost 10, with 13 bases in between. CDR3 length: 12 residues. This sequence originates from a woman aged 50 to 60 with acute or convalescent COVID-19. This rearrangement joins TRBV12-3 or TRBV12-4 to TRBJ1-5; possibly TRBD1 for D (5 bases). The specimen was peripheral blood. CDR3: CASSSGFFPQHF. CDR3 sequence (DNA): TGTGCCAGCAGCTCAGGGTTTTTTCCCCAGCATTTT.